A single sample is the source of the 21 T cell receptor beta chains below, sequenced in a study of radiation and T cells in renal cell carcinoma. Measured with immunoSEQ multiplex PCR; TCRdb has only the in-frame clones, and not every one. The sample holds more than 20,000 clones, roughly 80% seen once. Time point described: blood 2 weeks post-SBRT. Sample treatment: 15 Gy SBRT to primary tumor, nephrectomy 4 weeks later. The material was blood, obtained from a patient whose treatment included radiotherapy and nephrectomy. All receptors derive from a man aged 55 to 70 with renal cell carcinoma.

The chain employs TRBV18 and TRBJ1-1; no reliable D call. Germline loops: CDR1 KGHSH, CDR2 LQKENI. Trimming left V 3 bases short and J 0 bases short, with 20 bases between. CDR3 size: 18 residues. CDR3 nucleotide sequence: TGTGCCAGCTCACCCCTGAGGGCCAGTGGGTTAATGAACACTGAAGCTTTCTTT. This gives the protein CASSPLRASGLMNTEAFF.

CDR3 DNA sequence: TGTGCCAGCAGTCTGGACAGGGGAAACTATGGCTACACCTTC. Its protein is CASSLDRGNYGYTF. The chain recombines TRBV2 with TRBJ1-2, with 9 positions matching TRBD1. The junction had 3 bases not matched to a gene; V was cut back by 5 bases and J by 2 bases. CDR1 SNHLY and CDR2 FYNNEI come from the germline V gene. This CDR3 region has 14 residues.

This clone was counted ten times or more. This chain uses TRBV7-6 with TRBJ2-2; 7 nucleotides agree with TRBD2. In germline, CDR1 is SGHVS, CDR2 FNYEAQ. The CDR3 runs 16 residues. J gave up 0 bases and V 3 bases, and 4 bases lay outside the gene matches. The CDR3 bases are TGTGCCAGCAGCTTGGGTCTAGCGGCGAACACCGGGGAGCTGTTTTTT. Amino acid sequence: CASSLGLAANTGELFF. Complete variable domain (other parts from reference TRBV7-6 and TRBJ2-2): GAGVSQSPRYKVTKRGQDVALRCDPISGHVSLYWYRQALGQGPEFLTYFNYEAQQDKSGLPNDRFSAERPEGSISTLTIQRTEQRDSAMYRCASSLGLAANTGELFFGEGSRLTVL.

In its sample, this clone was seen a few times. This sequence joins TRBV4-3 and TRBJ1-2, with D perhaps TRBD1 (5 bases). CDR3 length: 16 amino acids. V lost 0 bases to trimming and J lost 4 bases, with 15 bases between them. Germline CDR1 and CDR2: LGHNA and YSLEER. CDR3: CASSQDGHAALYGYTF. As DNA, the CDR3 is TGCGCCAGCAGCCAAGATGGACATGCGGCCCTCTATGGCTACACCTTC.

The chain has TRBV10-2 and TRBJ1-5; 9 positions match TRBD1. This CDR3 is built from 14 residues. V was clipped by 7 bases and J by 5 bases; unmatched bases: 6. Germline-derived CDR1 and CDR2 are WSHSY and SAAADI. CDR3 coding DNA: TGCGCCAGCACCAAGACAGGGGGATATCAGCCCCAGCATTTT. Encoded protein: CASTKTGGYQPQHF.

The CDR3 DNA follows: TGTGCCACCGGGGGAGAGGCAGGTTCGAACTATGGCTACACCTTC. It translates to CATGGEAGSNYGYTF. The V and J genes are TRBV27 and TRBJ1-2, with D perhaps TRBD1 (5 bases). Between the trimmed V and J ends, which lost 10 bases and 2 bases, there was a span of 20 bases. This CDR3 is 15 amino acids long. Germline CDR1 MNHEY, CDR2 SMNVEV (reference sequence).

This clone was counted between two and nine times. The chain recombines TRBV5-1 with TRBJ1-1; a weak D match, TRBD1 (6 bases). Trimming took off 0 bases at V and 1 base at J, with 10 bases between the two ends. Germline CDR1 and CDR2: SGHRS and YFSETQ. The CDR3 runs 15 residues. The CDR3 DNA reads as TGCGCCAGCAGCTTGGCCCTGGGACAGAACACTGAAGCTTTCTTT. This translates into CASSLALGQNTEAFF.

The rearrangement links TRBV5-1 to TRBJ2-1; 9 bases agree with TRBD1. This CDR3 spans 15 amino acids. Germline-derived CDR1 and CDR2 are SGHRS and YFSETQ. With 3 bases clipped from V and 3 bases from J, the junction kept 4 bases outside the gene matches. CDR3 coding DNA: TGCGCCAGCAGCTCCACAGGGGGCTTCTACAATGAGCAGTTCTTC. Encoded protein: CASSSTGGFYNEQFF.

Remarks on this clone: Lacking the conserved final phenylalanine or tryptophan, this CDR3 likely reflects a read error. The V and J genes are TRBV7-6 and TRBJ2-7; D is uncertain. This CDR3 region has 12 residues. V was pared by 3 bases and J by 7 bases, with 10 bases between. CDR1 is SGHVS and CDR2 is FNYEAQ in the germline V gene. This CDR3 reads CASSFSLGEQYL. DNA of the CDR3: TGTGCCAGCAGCTTCTCCCTGGGAGAGCAGTACCTC.

V and J are TRBV9 and TRBJ2-3, with 7 nucleotides matching TRBD2. The germline gives CDR1 SGDLS, CDR2 YYNGEE. V dropped 2 bases and J dropped 5; count of bases not matched to a gene: 8. This CDR3 is 15 amino acids long. DNA for the CDR3: TGTGCCAGCAGCGTCGCGGCGGGAGTGGTAGATACGCAGTATTTT. Translation gives CASSVAAGVVDTQYF.

The rearrangement links TRBV9 to TRBJ2-1, with 7 bases that match TRBD2. CDR1 is SGDLS, CDR2 YYNGEE, per germline. Germline trimming cut 2 bases from V and 7 bases from J; bases unmatched to any gene: 6. The CDR3 has 14 residues. The CDR3 loop reads CASSVGTTGNEQFF. The CDR3 region has the DNA TGTGCCAGCAGCGTCGGGACTACGGGGAATGAGCAGTTCTTC. The entire variable domain, with the rest obtained from reference TRBV9 and TRBJ2-1, is as follows: DSGVTQTPKHLITATGQRVTLRCSPRSGDLSVYWYQQSLDQGLQFLIQYYNGEERAKGNILERFSAQQFPDLHSELNLSSLELGDSALYFCASSVGTTGNEQFFGPGTRLTVL.

A few counts support this clone. The chain has TRBV5-1 and TRBJ2-4, with 8 bases aligning to TRBD1. The V gene's germline CDR1 is SGHRS and CDR2 YFSETQ. Trimming cost V 7 bases and J 8 bases; bases outside gene matches: 8. The CDR3 has 13 residues. The CDR3 protein is CASGRQGADIQYF. The CDR3 bases are TGCGCCAGCGGTCGGCAGGGGGCCGACATTCAGTACTTC. Full variable domain (outside the CDR3, taken from reference TRBV5-1 and TRBJ2-4): KAGVTQTPRYLIKTRGQQVTLSCSPISGHRSVSWYQQTPGQGLQFLFEYFSETQRNKGNFPGRFSGRQFSNSRSEMNVSTLELGDSALYLCASGRQGADIQYFGAGTRLSVL.

This chain links TRBV19 with TRBJ2-1; TRBD2 matches at 9 bases. CDR3 length equals 16 residues. Losses at the gene ends were 9 bases for V and 0 bases for J; bases not matched to a gene: 9. The V gene's germline CDR1 is LNHDA and CDR2 SQIVND (reference sequence). The DNA for the CDR3 is TGTGCCAGCCAAGCCTTAGCGGGAGCCTCCTACAATGAGCAGTTCTTC. It encodes CASQALAGASYNEQFF.

The chain combines TRBV2 with TRBJ1-5; D is uncertain. CDR1 is SNHLY and CDR2 is FYNNEI in the germline V gene. This CDR3 comprises 14 residues. Trimming left V 3 bases short and J 0 bases short, with 6 bases between. The CDR3 region has the DNA TGTGCCAGCAGTGACAGTAATAGCAATCAGCCCCAGCATTTT. Its translation is CASSDSNSNQPQHF.

The gene calls are TRBV7-2 and TRBJ1-6; weak D call: TRBD1 (6 bases). Trimming left V 2 bases short and J 6 bases short, with 8 bases between. The CDR3 sequence is 14 residues long. Germline V lookup: CDR1 SGHTA, CDR2 FQGNSA. The CDR3 reads CASSLRTVNSPLHF. The CDR3 nucleotides read TGTGCCAGCAGCTTAAGGACAGTTAATTCACCCCTCCACTTT. Complete variable domain (other parts from reference TRBV7-2 and TRBJ1-6): GAGVSQSPSNKVTEKGKDVELRCDPISGHTALYWYRQSLGQGLEFLIYFQGNSAPDKSGLPSDRFSAERTGGSVSTLTIQRTQQEDSAVYLCASSLRTVNSPLHFGNGTRLTVT.

As regards this clone: At one boundary the junction diverges from the germline segment, which might be a read error. This chain links TRBV7-7 with TRBJ2-2, with a possible D match to TRBD2 (7 bases). This CDR3 is 15 amino acids long. Germline V gives CDR1 SSHAT, CDR2 FNYEAQ (reference sequence). The CDR3 protein is CASSLGGVGTGELFF. DNA for the CDR3: TGTGCTAGCAGCCTAGGGGGGGTCGGCACCGGGGAGCTGTTTTTT.

The chain links TRBV4-1 to TRBJ2-7; D may match TRBD1 or TRBD2 (5 bases each). Germline V CDR1 and CDR2: MGHRA, YSYEKL. The ends were cut back, 0 bases at V and 4 bases at J, with 16 bases in the middle. The CDR3 loop spans 16 amino acids. For the CDR3, the DNA is TGCGCCAGCAGCCAAGACTCCAGGGACCTCAAGTACGAGCAGTACTTC. Translating gives CASSQDSRDLKYEQYF.

The chain combines TRBV7-9 with TRBJ2-1; D is undetermined. The CDR3 runs to 14 residues. Germline V lookup: CDR1 SEHNR, CDR2 FQNEAQ (reference sequence). Trimming left V 1 base short and J 8 bases short, with 12 bases between. The CDR3 DNA reads TGTGCCAGCAGCTTAGGGGTCCTCCGGGATGAGCAGTTCTTC. It is translated as CASSLGVLRDEQFF.

The chain recombines TRBV19 with TRBJ2-5; 8 nucleotides agree with TRBD2. The CDR3 loop spans 14 amino acids. The V and J ends lost 6 bases and 2 bases, in that order; junction bases with no gene match: 5. CDR1 is LNHDA and CDR2 is SQIVND in the germline V gene (reference sequence). The chain's CDR3 is CASRSGGAQETQYF. The CDR3 nucleotides are TGTGCCAGTAGATCGGGAGGGGCTCAAGAGACCCAGTACTTC.

The chain is built from TRBV5-6 and TRBJ2-7; 8 bases line up with TRBD2. The CDR3 runs to 12 residues. CDR1 is SGHDT, CDR2 YYEEEE, per germline. J was trimmed by 6 bases and V by 4 bases; bases with no gene match: 3. CDR3 sequence (DNA): TGTGCCAGCAGCCCGGGACTAGTCGAGCAGTACTTC. Protein: CASSPGLVEQYF.

V and J are TRBV7-8 and TRBJ1-2; 8 positions agree with TRBD1. The junction had 9 bases not matched to a gene; V was cut back by 1 base and J by 2 bases. Germline V gene data show CDR1 as SGHVS and CDR2 as FQNEAQ. CDR3 length equals 17 residues. The CDR3 nucleotides read TGTGCCAGCAGCTTAGGTTCCATGACAGGGGAAAACTATGGCTACACCTTC. It encodes CASSLGSMTGENYGYTF.